This record covers a single T cell receptor beta chain. Its target is unknown. The entry originates in a study of PD-L1 blockade in urothelial cancer. Study context: About 85% of the roughly 29 patients comprised males who had bladder-origin urothelial cancer. The authors examined blood 3 weeks (second dose) and 6 weeks after treatment start. Study-wide results and limits: Enhanced expansion of tumor-associated blood clones at 3 weeks characterized durable-benefit patients.

Time point: pretreatment peripheral blood. Repertoires were generated with immunoSEQ multiplex PCR, while TCRdb's copy carries only in-frame clones and drops some. Of 55,000 to 85,000 clones in the sample, over 80% were seen once. This CDR3 contains 14 residues. Germline CDR1 reads MNHNS; CDR2 reads SASEGT. After removal of 4 bases from V and 2 bases from J, the junction contained 4 bases not matched to a gene. The receptor's source is a woman in her 70s with urothelial cancer. The chain links TRBV6-1 to TRBJ2-5; 7 bases match TRBD1. Specimen: PBMCs, collected around atezolizumab (anti-PD-L1) treatment. The CDR3 reads CASSVPGQQETQYF. The CDR3 DNA reads as TGTGCCAGCAGTGTTCCGGGACAGCAAGAGACCCAGTACTTC.